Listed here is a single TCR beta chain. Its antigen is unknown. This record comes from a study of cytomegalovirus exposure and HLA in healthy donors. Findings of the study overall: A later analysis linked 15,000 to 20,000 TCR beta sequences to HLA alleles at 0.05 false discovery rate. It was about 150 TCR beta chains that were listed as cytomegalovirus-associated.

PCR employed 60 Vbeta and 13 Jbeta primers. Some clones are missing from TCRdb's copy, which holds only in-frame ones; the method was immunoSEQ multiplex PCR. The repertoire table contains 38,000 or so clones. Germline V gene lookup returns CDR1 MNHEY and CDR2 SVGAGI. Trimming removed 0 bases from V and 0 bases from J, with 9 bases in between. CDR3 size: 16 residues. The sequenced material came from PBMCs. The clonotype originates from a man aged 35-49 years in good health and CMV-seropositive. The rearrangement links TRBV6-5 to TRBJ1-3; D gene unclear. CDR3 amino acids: CASSYSWSHSGNTIYF. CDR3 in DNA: TGTGCCAGCAGTTACTCATGGAGCCACTCTGGAAACACCATATATTTT.